The entry below gives a single T cell receptor (beta chain) sequence along with its context. Its antigen is as yet unknown. Germline trimming cut 7 bases from V and 3 bases from J; bases unmatched to any gene: 15. This CDR3 comprises 17 residues. Germline loops: CDR1 SGHVS, CDR2 FQNEAQ. This record belongs to a study of T cell responses to AZD1222 COVID-19 vaccine. General study results and limits: At study baseline, merely a handful of AZD1222 recipients were seropositive.

Sequenced by immunoSEQ multiplex PCR; TCRdb stores in-frame clones only, minus some. Here the sample spans more than 80,000 clones, approximately 86% being singletons. The receptor comes from an adult in good health. The sample here was peripheral blood, taken on day 0 of MenACWY control vaccination. V and J are TRBV7-8 and TRBJ1-1; 9 bases fit TRBD1. The CDR3 nucleotides read TGTGCCAGCATCCACTCACGGGGACAGGGAATCGACACTGAAGCTTTCTTT. It encodes CASIHSRGQGIDTEAFF.